This passage covers 3 T cell receptor beta chains from one sample sequenced in a study of CD8+ T cells in alopecia areata. Reverse transcription of extracted RNA yielded cDNA, which provided the sequencing template. TCRdb's table, derived via immunoSEQ multiplex PCR, lists solely in-frame clones and lacks some. The table shows under 95,000 clones, with 60% to 80% occurring only once. Treatment: oral pan-JAK inhibitor, 5-10 mg twice daily. This material consisted of CD8+ T cells sorted from blood, taken at roughly week 45, from a patient treated with tofacitinib. These receptors were collected from a human donor with alopecia areata.

The chain is built from TRBV6-5 and TRBJ1-5; D is possibly TRBD1 (6 bases). The CDR3 consists of 15 residues. CDR1 and CDR2 from the germline V gene are MNHEY and SVGAGI. The V end was cut by 0 bases, the J end by 1 base, with 7 bases between. In nucleotides, the CDR3 is TGTGCCAGCAGTTACTCACAGGGCAGCAATCAGCCCCAGCATTTT. Amino acid sequence: CASSYSQGSNQPQHF.

This chain uses TRBV15 with TRBJ2-3; D not resolved. Deletions cut 2 bases from V and 0 bases from J, with 15 bases between. Germline values: CDR1 LNHNV, CDR2 YYDKDF (reference sequence). The CDR3 loop spans 17 amino acids. CDR3 DNA sequence: TGTGCCACCAGCAGATCACCCGCAGTTTCTAGCACAGATACGCAGTATTTT. This encodes CATSRSPAVSSTDTQYF.

This clone has just a few counts. The rearrangement joins TRBV27 to TRBJ2-5; possibly TRBD1 or TRBD2 for D (5 bases each). CDR1 is MNHEY, CDR2 SMNVEV, per germline (reference sequence). Between the trimmed V and J ends, which lost 8 bases and 3 bases, there was a span of 7 bases. The CDR3 is 11 amino acids. The CDR3 spells CASGGKETQYF. DNA of the CDR3: TGTGCCAGCGGGGGAAAAGAGACCCAGTACTTC.